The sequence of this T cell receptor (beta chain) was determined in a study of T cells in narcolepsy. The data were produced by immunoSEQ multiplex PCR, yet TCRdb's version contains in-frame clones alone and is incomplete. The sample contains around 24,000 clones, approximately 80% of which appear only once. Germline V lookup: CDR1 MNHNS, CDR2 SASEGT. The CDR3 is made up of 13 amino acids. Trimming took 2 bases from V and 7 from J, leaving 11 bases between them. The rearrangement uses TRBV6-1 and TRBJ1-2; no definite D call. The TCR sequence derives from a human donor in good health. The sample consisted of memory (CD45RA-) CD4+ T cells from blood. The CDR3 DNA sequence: TGTGCCAGCAGTGAAAGAACACTCGGTGGCTACACCTTC. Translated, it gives CASSERTLGGYTF.